The rows below give T cell receptor beta chains drawn from one sample of a study of blood T cell repertoires in COVID-19. The data were produced by immunoSEQ multiplex PCR, yet TCRdb's version contains in-frame clones alone and is incomplete. Found here are 110,000 to 150,000 clones, 88% of them singletons; the top ten hold less than 2%. The source material was peripheral blood. These receptor sequences come from a man between 65 and 85 years old with acute or convalescent COVID-19. The CDR3 runs from the conserved cysteine through the conserved F or W. A D gene is named only where the DNA matches it firmly.

D gene	CDR3 length	J gene	V gene	CDR3 DNA	CDR3 protein
TRBD2	17	TRBJ2-1	TRBV11-2	TGTGCCAGCAGCCCAAGGAAGCGGGGGACCTCCTACAATGAGCAGTTCTTC	CASSPRKRGTSYNEQFF
.	13	TRBJ1-2	TRBV2	TGTGCCAGCAGTGTCTCGCAGGGAATTGGCTACACCTTC	CASSVSQGIGYTF
.	13	TRBJ2-5	TRBV11-3	TGTGCCAGCAGCCTACGCGGGGAAGAGACCCAGTACTTC	CASSLRGEETQYF
TRBD1	16	TRBJ1-3	TRBV5-1	TGCGCCAGCAGCTTGGCCGGCAGGGGGTCTGGAAACACCATATATTTT	CASSLAGRGSGNTIYF
.	11	TRBJ2-7	TRBV11-3	TGTGCCAGCAGCTCAACTAACGAGCAGTACTTC	CASSSTNEQYF
.	14	TRBJ1-1	TRBV5-1	TGCGCCAGCAGCCAGGGGACATTGAACACTGAAGCTTTCTTT	CASSQGTLNTEAFF
TRBD2	16	TRBJ2-2	TRBV10-3	TGTGCCATCAGGAGTAGCGGGGGGTCGGGCACCGGGGAGCTGTTTTTT	CAIRSSGGSGTGELFF
TRBD1	17	TRBJ1-6	TRBV28	TGTGCCAGCAGTTCTCTTCAGACGGGACAGTATAATTCACCCCTCCACTTT	CASSSLQTGQYNSPLHF
TRBD1	16	TRBJ1-1	TRBV4-1	TGCGCCAGCAGCCCCTACTCACAGGGGGCGAGGTCTGAAGCTTTCTTT	CASSPYSQGARSEAFF
.	15	TRBJ1-5	TRBV14	TGTGCCAGCAGCCAAGAATTACAGGGCAATCAGCCCCAGCATTTT	CASSQELQGNQPQHF